This note documents a single T cell receptor beta chain sequence. This clone was observed a handful of times. Its antigen is unknown. The sample holds no much larger clone one base away, and base qualities are not on file. The library was obtained by the immunoSEQ multiplex PCR assay. TCRdb took this table from immuneACCESS and kept in-frame rearrangements with V and J called. Such tables lack part of the clones; where checked against another copy, unresolved V genes explain under half of the gap, and the rest is unexplained. The sample table holds about 61,000 clones, of which 85% to 90% were seen once. The ten largest account for 0.89% of the sample. These data are taken from a study of T cell changes during pregnancy in multiple sclerosis (dated by TCRdb to the late 2010s). Background on the whole study: Changes in the T cell repertoire over the course of pregnancy were examined in this study in women with multiple sclerosis.

Specimen: peripheral blood, collected in the first trimester of pregnancy. The sequence came from a female donor in good health, enrolled as a control in a pregnancy study.

The nucleotides are TGTGCCAGCAGATACGCCCAACAGAACACTGAAGCTTTCTTT. It codes for CASRYAQQNTEAFF. The V gene is TRBV7-9 and the J gene is TRBJ1-1; the D gene is unclear. Reading the germline V gene (reference sequence) gives CDR1 SEHNR and CDR2 FQNEAQ. Measured from the cysteine to the phenylalanine, the CDR3 is 14 residues long. Only CDR3 DNA is held: 42 bases, read in frame from base 1. V is pared back by 6 bases and J by 1 base, with 12 bases lying between the germline termini.